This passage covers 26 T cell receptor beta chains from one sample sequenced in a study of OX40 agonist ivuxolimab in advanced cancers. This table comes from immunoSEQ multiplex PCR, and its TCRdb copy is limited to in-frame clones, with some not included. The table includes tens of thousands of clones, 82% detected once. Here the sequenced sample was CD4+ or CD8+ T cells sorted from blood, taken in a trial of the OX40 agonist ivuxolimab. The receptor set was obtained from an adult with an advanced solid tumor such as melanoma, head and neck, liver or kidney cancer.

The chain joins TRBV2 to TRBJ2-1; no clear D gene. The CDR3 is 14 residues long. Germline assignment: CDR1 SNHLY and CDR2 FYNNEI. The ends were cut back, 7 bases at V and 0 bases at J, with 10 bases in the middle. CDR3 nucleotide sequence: TGTGCCAGCACTCCGCGCGGCTCCTACAATGAGCAGTTCTTC. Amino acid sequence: CASTPRGSYNEQFF.

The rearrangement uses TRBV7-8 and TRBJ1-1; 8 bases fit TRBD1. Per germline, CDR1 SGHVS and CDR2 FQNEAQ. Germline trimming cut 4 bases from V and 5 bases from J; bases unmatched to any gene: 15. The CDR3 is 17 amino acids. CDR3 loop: CASSSTARGLGGTEAFF. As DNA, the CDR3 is TGTGCCAGCAGCTCTACGGCCAGGGGGCTGGGAGGTACTGAAGCTTTCTTT. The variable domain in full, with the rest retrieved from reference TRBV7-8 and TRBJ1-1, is GAGVSQSPRYKVAKRGQDVALRCDPISGHVSLFWYQQALGQGPEFLTYFQNEAQLDKSGLPSDRFFAERPEGSVSTLKIQRTQQEDSAVYLCASSSTARGLGGTEAFFGQGTRLTVV.

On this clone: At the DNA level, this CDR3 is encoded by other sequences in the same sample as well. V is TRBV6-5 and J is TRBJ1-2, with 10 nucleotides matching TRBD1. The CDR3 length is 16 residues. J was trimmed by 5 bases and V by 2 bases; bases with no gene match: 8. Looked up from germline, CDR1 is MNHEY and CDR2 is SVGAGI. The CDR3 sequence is CASSYVRTGGGYGYTF. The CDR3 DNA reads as TGTGCCAGCAGTTACGTCCGGACAGGGGGAGGATATGGCTACACCTTC.

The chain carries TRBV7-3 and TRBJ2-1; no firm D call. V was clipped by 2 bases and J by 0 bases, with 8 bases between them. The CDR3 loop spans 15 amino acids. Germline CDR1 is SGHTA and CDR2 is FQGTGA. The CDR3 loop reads CASSLHSNSYNEQFF. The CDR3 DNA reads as TGTGCCAGCAGCTTACACAGCAACTCCTACAATGAGCAGTTCTTC. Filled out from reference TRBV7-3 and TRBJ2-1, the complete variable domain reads GAGVSQTPSNKVTEKGKYVELRCDPISGHTALYWYRQSLGQGPEFLIYFQGTGAADDSGLPNDRFFAVRPEGSVSTLKIQRTERGDSAVYLCASSLHSNSYNEQFFGPGTRLTVL.

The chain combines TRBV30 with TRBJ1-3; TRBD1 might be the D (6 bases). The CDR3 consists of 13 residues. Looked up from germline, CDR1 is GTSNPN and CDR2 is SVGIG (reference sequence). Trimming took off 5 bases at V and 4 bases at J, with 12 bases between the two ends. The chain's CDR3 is CAWATGRGNTIYF. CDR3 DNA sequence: TGTGCCTGGGCTACAGGGCGGGGAAACACCATATATTTT.

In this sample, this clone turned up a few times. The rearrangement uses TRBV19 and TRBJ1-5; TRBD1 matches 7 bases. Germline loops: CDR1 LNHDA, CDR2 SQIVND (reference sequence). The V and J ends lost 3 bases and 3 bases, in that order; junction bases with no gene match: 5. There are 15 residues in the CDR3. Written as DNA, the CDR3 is TGTGCCAGTAGTATGCGGGACAGACTCAATCAGCCCCAGCATTTT. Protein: CASSMRDRLNQPQHF.

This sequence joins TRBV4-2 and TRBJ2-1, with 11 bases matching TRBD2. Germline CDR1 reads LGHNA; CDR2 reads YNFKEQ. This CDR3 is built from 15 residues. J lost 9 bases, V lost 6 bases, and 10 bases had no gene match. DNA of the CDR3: TGTGCCAGCAGTTCCACTAGCGGGGGTAATGGTGAGCAGTTCTTC. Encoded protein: CASSSTSGGNGEQFF.

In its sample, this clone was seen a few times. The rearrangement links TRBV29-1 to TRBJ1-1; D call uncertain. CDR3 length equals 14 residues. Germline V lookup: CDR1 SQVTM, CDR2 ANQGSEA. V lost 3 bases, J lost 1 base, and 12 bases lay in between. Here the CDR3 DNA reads TGCAGCGTTGATTTCGGGCGACGGAACACTGAAGCTTTCTTT. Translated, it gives CSVDFGRRNTEAFF.

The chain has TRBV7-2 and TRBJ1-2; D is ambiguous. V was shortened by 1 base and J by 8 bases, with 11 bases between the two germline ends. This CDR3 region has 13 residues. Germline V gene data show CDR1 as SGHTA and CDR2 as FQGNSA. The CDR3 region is CASSLEAGVGYTF. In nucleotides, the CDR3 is TGTGCCAGCAGCTTAGAAGCTGGGGTAGGCTACACCTTC. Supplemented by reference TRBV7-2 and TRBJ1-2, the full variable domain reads GAGVSQSPSNKVTEKGKDVELRCDPISGHTALYWYRQSLGQGLEFLIYFQGNSAPDKSGLPSDRFSAERTGGSVSTLTIQRTQQEDSAVYLCASSLEAGVGYTFGSGTRLTVV.

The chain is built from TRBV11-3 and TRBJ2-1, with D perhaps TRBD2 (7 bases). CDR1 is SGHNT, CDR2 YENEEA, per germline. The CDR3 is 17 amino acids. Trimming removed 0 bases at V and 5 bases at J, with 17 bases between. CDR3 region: CASSLDPGGRVHNEQFF. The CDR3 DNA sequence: TGTGCCAGCAGCTTAGATCCCGGGGGGCGGGTCCACAATGAGCAGTTCTTC. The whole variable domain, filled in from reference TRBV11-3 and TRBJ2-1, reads EAGVVQSPRYKIIEKKQPVAFWCNPISGHNTLYWYLQNLGQGPELLIRYENEEAVDDSQLPKDRFSAERLKGVDSTLKIQPAELGDSAVYLCASSLDPGGRVHNEQFFGPGTRLTVL.

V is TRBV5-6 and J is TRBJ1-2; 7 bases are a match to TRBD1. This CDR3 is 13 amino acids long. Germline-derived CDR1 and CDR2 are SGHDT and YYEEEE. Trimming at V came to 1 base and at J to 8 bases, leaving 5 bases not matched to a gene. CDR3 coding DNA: TGTGCCAGCAGCTTGAACAGGGGATACGGCTACACCTTC. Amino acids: CASSLNRGYGYTF.

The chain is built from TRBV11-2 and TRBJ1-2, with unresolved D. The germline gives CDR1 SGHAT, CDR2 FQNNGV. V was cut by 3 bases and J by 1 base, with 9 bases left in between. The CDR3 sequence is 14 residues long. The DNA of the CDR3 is TGTGCCAGCAGCTTCCCGCGTTTTAACTATGGCTACACCTTC. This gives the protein CASSFPRFNYGYTF.

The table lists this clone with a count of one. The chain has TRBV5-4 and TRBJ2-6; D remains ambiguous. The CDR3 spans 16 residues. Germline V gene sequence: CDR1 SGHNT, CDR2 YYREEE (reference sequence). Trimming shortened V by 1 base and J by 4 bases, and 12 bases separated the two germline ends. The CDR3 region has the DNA TGTGCCAGCAGCTTGTTTGAAACAGTCGGGGCCAACGTCCTGACTTTC. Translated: CASSLFETVGANVLTF. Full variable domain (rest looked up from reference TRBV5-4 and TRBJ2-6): ETGVTQSPTHLIKTRGQQVTLRCSSQSGHNTVSWYQQALGQGPQFIFQYYREEENGRGNFPPRFSGLQFPNYSSELNVNALELDDSALYLCASSLFETVGANVLTFGAGSRLTVL.

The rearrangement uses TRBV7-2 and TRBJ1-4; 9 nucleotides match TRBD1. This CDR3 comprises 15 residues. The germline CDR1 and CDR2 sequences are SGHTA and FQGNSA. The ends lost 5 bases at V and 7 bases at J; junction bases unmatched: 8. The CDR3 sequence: CASSNGQGFGEKLFF. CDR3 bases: TGTGCCAGCAGCAACGGACAGGGGTTTGGTGAAAAACTGTTTTTT.

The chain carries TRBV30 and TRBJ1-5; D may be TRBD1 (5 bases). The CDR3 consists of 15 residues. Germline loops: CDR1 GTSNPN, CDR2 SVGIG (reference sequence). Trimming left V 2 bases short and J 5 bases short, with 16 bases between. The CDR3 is CAWSLGGSTYQPQHF. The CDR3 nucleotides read TGTGCCTGGAGTCTGGGGGGGTCGACTTATCAGCCCCAGCATTTT.

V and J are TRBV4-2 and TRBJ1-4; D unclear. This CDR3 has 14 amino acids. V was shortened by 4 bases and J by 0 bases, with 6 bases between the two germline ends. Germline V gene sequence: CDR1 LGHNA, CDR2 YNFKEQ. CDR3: CASSRQTTNEKLFF. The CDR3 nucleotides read TGTGCCAGCAGCCGACAAACAACTAATGAAAAACTGTTTTTT.

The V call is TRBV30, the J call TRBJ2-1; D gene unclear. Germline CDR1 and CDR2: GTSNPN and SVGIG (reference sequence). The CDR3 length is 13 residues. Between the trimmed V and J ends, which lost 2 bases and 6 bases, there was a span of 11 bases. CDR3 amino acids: CAWSNSLTNEQFF. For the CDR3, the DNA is TGTGCCTGGAGTAATTCACTTACCAATGAGCAGTTCTTC.

The chain's CDR3 is CASRATNEKLFF. The CDR3 DNA is TGTGCCAGCAGGGCAACTAATGAAAAACTGTTTTTT. This chain uses TRBV11-2 with TRBJ1-4; D not certain. This CDR3 is built from 12 residues. The V gene lost 6 bases and the J gene lost 0 bases, with 2 bases spanning the gap. Germline V CDR1 and CDR2: SGHAT, FQNNGV.

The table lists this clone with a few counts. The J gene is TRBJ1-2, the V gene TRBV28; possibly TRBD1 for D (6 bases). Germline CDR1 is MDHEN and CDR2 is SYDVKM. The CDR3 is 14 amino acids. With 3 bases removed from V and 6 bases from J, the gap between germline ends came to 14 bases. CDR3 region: CASSFGDKGDGYTF. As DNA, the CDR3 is TGTGCCAGCAGTTTTGGGGACAAGGGGGATGGCTACACCTTC.

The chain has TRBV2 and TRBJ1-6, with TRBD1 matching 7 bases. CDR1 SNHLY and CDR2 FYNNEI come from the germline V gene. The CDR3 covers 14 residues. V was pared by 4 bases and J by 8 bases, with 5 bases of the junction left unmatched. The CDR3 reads CASSAGTDYSPLHF. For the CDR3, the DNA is TGTGCCAGCAGTGCCGGGACAGATTATTCACCCCTCCACTTT.

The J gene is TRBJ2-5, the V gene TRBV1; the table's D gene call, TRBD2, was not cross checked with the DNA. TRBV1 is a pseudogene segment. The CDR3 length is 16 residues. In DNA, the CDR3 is TGCACCAGCAGCCAAAAGCGGGGGGGCCCTAAAGAGACCCAGTACTTC. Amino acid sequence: CTSSQKRGGPKETQYF.

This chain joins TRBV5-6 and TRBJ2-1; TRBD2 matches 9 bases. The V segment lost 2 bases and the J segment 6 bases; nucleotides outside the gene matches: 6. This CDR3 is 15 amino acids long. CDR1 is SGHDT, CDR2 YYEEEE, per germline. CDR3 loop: CASSFGGRAVNEQFF. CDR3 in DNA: TGTGCCAGCAGCTTTGGCGGGAGGGCCGTCAATGAGCAGTTCTTC.

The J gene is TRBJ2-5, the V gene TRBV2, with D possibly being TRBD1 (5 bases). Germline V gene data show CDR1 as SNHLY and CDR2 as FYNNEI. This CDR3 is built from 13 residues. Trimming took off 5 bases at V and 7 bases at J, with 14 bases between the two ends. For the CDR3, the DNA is TGTGCCAGCAGTTTAGACAGCTTCGGGACCCAGTACTTC. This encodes CASSLDSFGTQYF. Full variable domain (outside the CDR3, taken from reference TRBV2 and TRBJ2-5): EPEVTQTPSHQVTQMGQEVILRCVPISNHLYFYWYRQILGQKVEFLVSFYNNEISEKSEIFDDQFSVERPDGSNFTLKIRSTKLEDSAMYFCASSLDSFGTQYFGPGTRLLVL.

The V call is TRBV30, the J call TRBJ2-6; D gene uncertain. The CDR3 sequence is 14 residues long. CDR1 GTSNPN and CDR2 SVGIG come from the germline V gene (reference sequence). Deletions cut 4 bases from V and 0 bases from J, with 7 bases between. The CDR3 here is CAWTQFSGANVLTF. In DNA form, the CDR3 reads TGTGCCTGGACACAGTTCTCTGGGGCCAACGTCCTGACTTTC.

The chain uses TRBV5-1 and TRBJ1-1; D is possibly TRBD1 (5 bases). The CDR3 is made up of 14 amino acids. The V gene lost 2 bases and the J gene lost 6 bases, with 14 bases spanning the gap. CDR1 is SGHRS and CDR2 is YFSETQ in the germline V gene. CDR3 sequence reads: CASSFHLGTSEAFF. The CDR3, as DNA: TGCGCCAGCAGCTTCCACCTAGGGACGTCTGAAGCTTTCTTT. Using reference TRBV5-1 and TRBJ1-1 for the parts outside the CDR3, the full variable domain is KAGVTQTPRYLIKTRGQQVTLSCSPISGHRSVSWYQQTPGQGLQFLFEYFSETQRNKGNFPGRFSGRQFSNSRSEMNVSTLELGDSALYLCASSFHLGTSEAFFGQGTRLTVV.

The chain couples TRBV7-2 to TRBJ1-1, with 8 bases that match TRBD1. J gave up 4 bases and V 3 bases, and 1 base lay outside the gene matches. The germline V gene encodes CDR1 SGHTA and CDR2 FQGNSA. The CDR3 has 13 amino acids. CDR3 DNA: TGTGCCAGCAGCTTTGGACAGGGCACTGAAGCTTTCTTT. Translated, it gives CASSFGQGTEAFF.